This TCR beta chain was recorded in a study of OX40 agonist ivuxolimab in advanced cancers. Study-wide points: Averaging showed that CD8+ T cells had more expanded clones than CD4+ did.

V was pared by 3 bases and J by 4 bases, with 6 bases between. CDR1 KGHSH and CDR2 LQKENI come from the germline V gene. The CDR3 loop spans 12 amino acids. Only one count was recorded for this clone. Its antigen is undetermined. TCRdb's copy holds only in-frame clones and misses some; the assay was immunoSEQ multiplex PCR. This sample has about 20,000 clones, with approximately 86% found just once. This TCR was recovered from an adult with an advanced solid tumor such as melanoma, head and neck, liver or kidney cancer. V usage is TRBV18 and J usage is TRBJ1-1; no reliable D call. The material sequenced was CD4+ or CD8+ T cells sorted from blood, taken in a trial of the OX40 agonist ivuxolimab. The CDR3 sequence is CASSPPGTEAFF. The DNA for the CDR3 is TGTGCCAGCTCACCGCCGGGCACTGAAGCTTTCTTT.